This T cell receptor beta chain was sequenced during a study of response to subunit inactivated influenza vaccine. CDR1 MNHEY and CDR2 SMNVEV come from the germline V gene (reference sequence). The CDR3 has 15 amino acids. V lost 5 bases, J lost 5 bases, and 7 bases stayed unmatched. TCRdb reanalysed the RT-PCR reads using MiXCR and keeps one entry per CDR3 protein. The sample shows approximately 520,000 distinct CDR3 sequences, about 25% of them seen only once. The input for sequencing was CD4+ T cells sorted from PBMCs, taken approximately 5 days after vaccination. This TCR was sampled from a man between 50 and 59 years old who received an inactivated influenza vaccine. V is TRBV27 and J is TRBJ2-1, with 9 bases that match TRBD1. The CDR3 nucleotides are TGTGCCAGCAGTCTACCGGACAGGGGTCACAATGAGCAGTTCTTC. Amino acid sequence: CASSLPDRGHNEQFF.